Presented here are 25 T cell receptor beta chains from one specimen sequenced in a study of shared clonotypes between healthy human individuals. Sequenced by immunoSEQ multiplex PCR; TCRdb stores in-frame clones only, minus some. The sample shows some 1.5 million clones, more than 95% of them seen only once. The sequenced sample consisted of naive CD4+ T cells sorted from blood. The subset is: CD45RA+ positively selected. The origin of the receptors is a man aged 30 to 39 in good health.

Only one count was recorded for this clone. Other DNA sequences in the sample encode the same CDR3. The V gene is TRBV7-2, the J gene TRBJ1-1; a weak D match, TRBD1 (5 bases). Per the germline V gene, CDR1 is SGHTA and CDR2 is FQGNSA. V was shortened by 1 base and J by 5 bases, with 8 bases between the two germline ends. The CDR3 has 13 residues. DNA of the CDR3: TGTGCCAGCAGCTTAGGGGGGTTTACTGAAGCTTTCTTT. Protein sequence: CASSLGGFTEAFF.

CDR3 in DNA: TGTGCCAGCAGGACAGGACAGGGGGTACTTAATGAGCAGTTCTTC. Translated, it gives CASRTGQGVLNEQFF. The chain is built from TRBV6-1 and TRBJ2-1; 10 bases agree with TRBD1. The germline V gene encodes CDR1 MNHNS and CDR2 SASEGT. The J segment lost 7 bases and the V segment lost 6 bases, leaving 9 bases of the junction unmatched. The CDR3 sequence is 15 residues long.

About this clone itself: Other DNA sequences in this sample translate to the same CDR3. The chain is built from TRBV4-3 and TRBJ2-7; unclear D gene. The CDR3 has 13 residues. V was shortened by 1 base and J by 1 base, with 5 bases between the two germline ends. Germline CDR1 reads LGHNA; CDR2 reads YSLEER. Here the CDR3 DNA reads TGCGCCAGCAGCCAAGGCCTTTCCTACGAGCAGTACTTC. Its translation: CASSQGLSYEQYF.

CDR3 coding DNA: TGTGCCAGCAGTCGCGATCAGGGAGCGACCTACGAGCAGTACTTC. Its protein is CASSRDQGATYEQYF. The rearrangement links TRBV6-5 to TRBJ2-7; D could derive from TRBD1 or TRBD2 (5 bases each). Trimming shortened V by 5 bases and J by 2 bases, and 16 bases separated the two germline ends. The CDR3 spans 15 residues. Germline V gene data show CDR1 as MNHEY and CDR2 as SVGAGI.

V usage is TRBV29-1 and J usage is TRBJ2-1; D gene ambiguous. The CDR3 runs 10 residues. Germline lookup yields CDR1 SQVTM and CDR2 ANQGSEA. V lost 6 bases and J 10 bases, leaving 10 bases between the germline ends. The CDR3 region has the DNA TGCAGCGTAACCACCACAGAGCAGTTCTTC. Its translation: CSVTTTEQFF.

The chain joins TRBV29-1 to TRBJ2-1, with 7 bases matching TRBD2. The CDR3 length is 14 residues. Germline CDR1 is SQVTM and CDR2 is ANQGSEA. Germline trimming cut 5 bases from V and 6 bases from J; bases unmatched to any gene: 10. CDR3 sequence: CSVSRGGSINEQFF. In DNA form, the CDR3 reads TGCAGCGTTTCGCGGGGCGGGAGTATCAATGAGCAGTTCTTC.

The chain uses TRBV2 and TRBJ1-1, with D possibly being TRBD1 (5 bases). Trimming pared 4 bases from V and 6 bases from J, leaving 15 bases between. Germline V gene sequence: CDR1 SNHLY, CDR2 FYNNEI. CDR3 length: 14 residues. CDR3 bases: TGTGCCAGCAGTGTCCCATCCTGGGGCGCTGAAGCTTTCTTT. This encodes CASSVPSWGAEAFF.

The chain has TRBV10-3 and TRBJ2-7; 10 nucleotides line up with TRBD1. CDR1 is ENHRY and CDR2 is SYGVKD in the germline V gene. V dropped 3 bases and J dropped 8; count of bases not matched to a gene: 13. This CDR3 region has 16 residues. Here the CDR3 reads CAISDSGTGAPTKQYF. CDR3 sequence (DNA): TGTGCCATCAGTGATTCCGGGACAGGGGCCCCTACGAAGCAGTACTTC.

The genes are TRBV7-8 and TRBJ2-2; D perhaps matches TRBD2 (8 bases). The CDR3 consists of 16 residues. The germline V gene has CDR1 SGHVS and CDR2 FQNEAQ. The germline V and J ends were trimmed by 1 base and 6 bases, with 15 bases remaining between them. The CDR3 protein is CASSLGRQGLAGELFF. The CDR3 DNA reads TGTGCCAGCAGCTTAGGGCGACAGGGACTAGCCGGGGAGCTGTTTTTT.

V usage is TRBV5-1 and J usage is TRBJ2-1, with D possibly being TRBD2 (6 bases). CDR1 and CDR2 (germline): SGHRS, YFSETQ. This CDR3 spans 14 amino acids. V was shortened by 4 bases and J by 6 bases, with 14 bases between the two germline ends. The CDR3 DNA sequence: TGCGCCAGCAGCAGAGCGCAGACTAGCAATGAGCAGTTCTTC. Its protein is CASSRAQTSNEQFF.

As concerns this clone: Other nucleotide sequences in the sample specify the same CDR3. The chain uses TRBV7-9 and TRBJ2-1; 12 positions match TRBD2. The ends lost 1 base at V and 2 bases at J; junction bases unmatched: 3. There are 17 residues in the CDR3. Germline V CDR1 and CDR2: SEHNR, FQNEAQ (reference sequence). CDR3 sequence: CASSLGGLAGTYNEQFF. CDR3 bases: TGTGCCAGCAGCTTAGGGGGACTAGCGGGCACCTACAATGAGCAGTTCTTC.

This chain links TRBV4-1 with TRBJ1-1; 8 bases are a match to TRBD1. The CDR3 has 15 amino acids. Germline loops: CDR1 MGHRA, CDR2 YSYEKL. The trim removed 0 bases at V and 4 bases at J, leaving 4 bases unmatched. CDR3 region: CASSQDPGGFTEAFF. CDR3 DNA: TGCGCCAGCAGCCAAGACCCAGGGGGCTTCACTGAAGCTTTCTTT.

The genes are TRBV28 and TRBJ2-7, with D possibly TRBD2 on 7 matching bases. Germline CDR1 MDHEN, CDR2 SYDVKM. The CDR3 consists of 15 residues. The V end was cut by 6 bases, the J end by 5 bases, with 20 bases between. The CDR3 DNA sequence: TGTGCCAGCAGCCCCGGGGGGCAGGGTAACCACGAGCAGTACTTC. This codes for CASSPGGQGNHEQYF.

The CDR3 protein is CASSEMRTGPYEQYF. The CDR3 DNA sequence: TGCGCCAGCAGTGAGATGCGGACAGGTCCCTACGAGCAGTACTTC. V gene TRBV10-1 combines with J gene TRBJ2-7; 7 positions match TRBD1. The CDR3 runs to 15 residues. Per the germline V gene, CDR1 is WNHNN and CDR2 is SYGVQD (reference sequence). Trimming cost V 2 bases and J 2 bases; bases outside gene matches: 6.

This chain links TRBV5-1 with TRBJ2-7, with TRBD2 identical over 15 bases. The junction had 6 bases not matched to a gene; V was cut back by 3 bases and J by 2 bases. The germline V gene has CDR1 SGHRS and CDR2 YFSETQ. This CDR3 has 17 residues. CDR3: CASSSGLAGGPPYEQYF. The CDR3 DNA reads TGCGCCAGCAGCTCGGGACTAGCGGGAGGCCCTCCCTACGAGCAGTACTTC.

This chain links TRBV6-1 with TRBJ2-3; 7 bases match TRBD1. Germline V gene sequence: CDR1 MNHNS, CDR2 SASEGT. V lost 2 bases and J lost 0; bases outside the gene matches: 11. This CDR3 has 18 residues. The CDR3 protein is CASSERRGRAKSTDTQYF. The DNA of the CDR3 is TGTGCCAGCAGTGAAAGAAGGGGGCGAGCAAAAAGCACAGATACGCAGTATTTT.

The chain uses TRBV30 and TRBJ1-3, with D possibly being TRBD1 (5 bases). Trimming stripped 3 bases from V and 1 base from J, with 13 bases between. There are 15 residues in the CDR3. Looked up from germline, CDR1 is GTSNPN and CDR2 is SVGIG (reference sequence). The CDR3 DNA reads TGTGCCTGGAGCCTAAGGCGGGGGTCTGGAAACACCATATATTTT. It encodes CAWSLRRGSGNTIYF. Full variable domain (remainder filled in from reference TRBV30 and TRBJ1-3): SQTIHQWPATLVQPVGSPLSLECTVEGTSNPNLYWYRQAAGRGLQLLFYSVGIGQISSEVPQNLSASRPQDRQFILSSKKLLLSDSGFYLCAWSLRRGSGNTIYFGEGSWLTVV.

This chain joins TRBV28 and TRBJ1-4; 11 bases fit TRBD1. J lost 4 bases, V lost 6 bases, and 28 bases had no gene match. The germline gives CDR1 MDHEN, CDR2 SYDVKM. The CDR3 loop spans 23 amino acids. In DNA, the CDR3 is TGTGCCAGCAGCTTTTCCCTACCAGGACAGGGGGCCAGAGTCCCCTCGAATAATGAAAAACTGTTTTTT. Residues: CASSFSLPGQGARVPSNNEKLFF.

For this clone: This CDR3 is also generated by other DNA sequences in the sample. Here the CDR3 DNA reads TGTGCCAGCTCACCACTCGGGGAGAGCACAGATACGCAGTATTTT. As protein: CASSPLGESTDTQYF. The rearrangement joins TRBV18 to TRBJ2-3, with D possibly being TRBD2 (5 bases). Germline CDR1 reads KGHSH; CDR2 reads LQKENI. The CDR3 length is 15 residues. V lost 1 base, J lost 0 bases, and 8 bases lay in between.

The chain links TRBV7-2 to TRBJ1-1; D is uncertain. The CDR3 contains 14 residues. CDR1 SGHTA and CDR2 FQGNSA come from the germline V gene. The V and J ends lost 5 bases and 3 bases respectively, with 13 bases between them. The CDR3 here is CASSHSWGDTEAFF. The DNA of the CDR3 is TGTGCCAGCAGCCACTCATGGGGTGACACTGAAGCTTTCTTT.

The rearrangement links TRBV5-1 to TRBJ2-5, with 14 bases that match TRBD2. Germline V CDR1 and CDR2: SGHRS, YFSETQ. Trimming cost V 4 bases and J 5 bases; bases outside gene matches: 7. This CDR3 region has 16 residues. The CDR3 region is CASSPGLAGVIETQYF. The DNA for the CDR3 is TGCGCCAGCAGCCCGGGACTAGCGGGAGTTATCGAGACCCAGTACTTC. Complete variable domain (other parts from reference TRBV5-1 and TRBJ2-5): KAGVTQTPRYLIKTRGQQVTLSCSPISGHRSVSWYQQTPGQGLQFLFEYFSETQRNKGNFPGRFSGRQFSNSRSEMNVSTLELGDSALYLCASSPGLAGVIETQYFGPGTRLLVL.

The genes are TRBV28 and TRBJ1-3, with a possible D match to TRBD1 (5 bases). The CDR3 totals 13 residues. Trimming shortened V by 6 bases and J by 7 bases, and 13 bases separated the two germline ends. Germline CDR1 reads MDHEN; CDR2 reads SYDVKM. The CDR3 bases are TGTGCCAGCAGCAGCAGGGACTCGAACACCATATATTTT. Translated, it gives CASSSRDSNTIYF. Supplemented by reference TRBV28 and TRBJ1-3, the full variable domain reads DVKVTQSSRYLVKRTGEKVFLECVQDMDHENMFWYRQDPGLGLRLIYFSYDVKMKEKGDIPEGYSVSREKKERFSLILESASTNQTSMYLCASSSRDSNTIYFGEGSWLTVV.

The V call is TRBV11-2, the J call TRBJ2-7; TRBD2 agrees at 10 bases. Germline CDR1 SGHAT, CDR2 FQNNGV. V shed 5 bases and J 2 bases; nucleotides not matched to a gene: 3. The length of the CDR3 is 14 residues. The CDR3 reads CASSRTSGPYEQYF. DNA of the CDR3: TGTGCCAGCAGCCGGACTAGCGGACCCTACGAGCAGTACTTC.

This chain uses TRBV27 with TRBJ1-1, with D unresolved. Per the germline V gene, CDR1 is MNHEY and CDR2 is SMNVEV (reference sequence). V lost 8 bases to trimming and J lost 10 bases, with 20 bases between them. The CDR3 spans 13 residues. In DNA, the CDR3 is TGTGCCAGCGCAGCTGGCGGCGTACGAGGAGCTTTCTTT. This translates into CASAAGGVRGAFF.

J is TRBJ1-1 and V is TRBV18, with D possibly being TRBD1 (6 bases). The CDR3 is 16 residues long. The V end was cut by 2 bases, the J end by 6 bases, with 19 bases between. Germline-derived CDR1 and CDR2 are KGHSH and LQKENI. The DNA for the CDR3 is TGTGCCAGCTCACCAAAGGGGGTTCCCTCTCCCTCTGAAGCTTTCTTT. Its translation: CASSPKGVPSPSEAFF.